The entry below gives a single T cell receptor (beta chain) sequence along with its context. The sample belongs to a study of siplizumab effects on memory and regulatory T cells. The CDR3 consists of 14 residues. J lost 5 bases, V lost 3 bases, and 5 bases had no gene match. Germline-derived CDR1 and CDR2 are LNHDA and SQIVND (reference sequence). The repertoire was sequenced with immunoSEQ multiplex PCR; TCRdb's copy has only in-frame clones and lacks some. Of about 110,000 clones in the sample, approximately 92% were seen once. Sequenced: CD4+ T cells sorted from blood. The receptor's source is a human donor in good health. The J gene is TRBJ2-7, the V gene TRBV19; 9 nucleotides align to TRBD1. The CDR3 DNA sequence: TGTGCCAGTAGTATTAACAGGGGGCAGGACGAGCAGTACTTC. This codes for CASSINRGQDEQYF.